This TCR beta chain was observed in a study of blood T cell repertoires in COVID-19. At the level of the study: Sites in the United States, Italy and Spain provided acute and convalescent COVID-19 samples.

Trimming cost V 5 bases and J 4 bases; bases outside gene matches: 10. The V gene's germline CDR1 is SGHTA and CDR2 FQGNSA. CDR3 size: 16 residues. Here immunoSEQ multiplex PCR was the method, and the copy in TCRdb shows in-frame clones only, minus some. Of fewer than 450,000 clones in the sample, 80% to 90% were seen once. Followed longitudinally, the Seattle patients had been enrolled during active infection. This sequence originates from a woman in her forties or fifties with COVID-19, enrolled during active disease. V usage is TRBV7-2 and J usage is TRBJ2-1, with TRBD1 identical over 8 bases. The sample was peripheral blood. The CDR3 spells CASSPHRQGNYNEQFF. The CDR3 DNA reads TGTGCCAGCAGCCCCCATCGACAGGGGAATTACAATGAGCAGTTCTTC.